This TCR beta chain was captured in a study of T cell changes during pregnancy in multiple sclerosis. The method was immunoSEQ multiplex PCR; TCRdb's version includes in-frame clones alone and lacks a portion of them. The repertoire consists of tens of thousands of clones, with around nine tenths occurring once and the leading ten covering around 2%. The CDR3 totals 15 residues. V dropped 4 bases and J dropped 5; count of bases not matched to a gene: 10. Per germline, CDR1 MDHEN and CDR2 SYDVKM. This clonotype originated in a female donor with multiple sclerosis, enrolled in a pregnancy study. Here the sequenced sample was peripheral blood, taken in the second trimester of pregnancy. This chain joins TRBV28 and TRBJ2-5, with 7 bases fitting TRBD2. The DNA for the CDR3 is TGTGCCAGCAGTTCAGGGACTCGGCGGGAGGAGACCCAGTACTTC. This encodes CASSSGTRREETQYF.